This entry features one T cell receptor beta chain sequence. The antigen is not known. Repertoires were generated with immunoSEQ multiplex PCR, while TCRdb's copy carries only in-frame clones and drops some. This sample has some 90,000 clones, with roughly 87% found just once. This sample is drawn from a study of T cells in localized non-small cell lung cancer. Trimming shortened V by 6 bases and J by 4 bases, and 17 bases separated the two germline ends. The germline V gene has CDR1 MNHEY and CDR2 SVGAGI. The CDR3 runs to 15 residues. Findings of the study overall: Higher blood T cell density tracked longer overall survival. Sequence data derive from only one tumor region, so heterogeneity remains possible.

The origin of this receptor is a man aged 40 to 69 with stage I squamous cell lung carcinoma. The J gene is TRBJ2-3, the V gene TRBV6-5, with D perhaps TRBD2 (5 bases). Here the sequenced sample was peripheral blood, taken before any cancer treatment. The CDR3 region is CASSRGGSMADTQYF. CDR3 bases: TGTGCCAGCAGCCGCGGAGGTTCTATGGCAGATACGCAGTATTTT.